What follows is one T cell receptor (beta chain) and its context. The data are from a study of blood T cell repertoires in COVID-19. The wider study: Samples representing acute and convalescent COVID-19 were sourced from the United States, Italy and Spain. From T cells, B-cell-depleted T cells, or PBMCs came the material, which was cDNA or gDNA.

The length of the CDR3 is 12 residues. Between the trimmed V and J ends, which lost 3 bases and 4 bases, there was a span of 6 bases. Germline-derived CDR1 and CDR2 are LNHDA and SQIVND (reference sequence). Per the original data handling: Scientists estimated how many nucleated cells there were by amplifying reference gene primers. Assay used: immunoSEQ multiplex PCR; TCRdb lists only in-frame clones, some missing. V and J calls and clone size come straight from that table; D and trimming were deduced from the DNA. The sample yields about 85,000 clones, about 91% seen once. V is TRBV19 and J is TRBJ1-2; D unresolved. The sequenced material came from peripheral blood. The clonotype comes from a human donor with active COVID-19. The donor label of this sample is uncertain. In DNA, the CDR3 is TGTGCCAGTAGTATTTCAGTCTATGGCTACACCTTC. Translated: CASSISVYGYTF.